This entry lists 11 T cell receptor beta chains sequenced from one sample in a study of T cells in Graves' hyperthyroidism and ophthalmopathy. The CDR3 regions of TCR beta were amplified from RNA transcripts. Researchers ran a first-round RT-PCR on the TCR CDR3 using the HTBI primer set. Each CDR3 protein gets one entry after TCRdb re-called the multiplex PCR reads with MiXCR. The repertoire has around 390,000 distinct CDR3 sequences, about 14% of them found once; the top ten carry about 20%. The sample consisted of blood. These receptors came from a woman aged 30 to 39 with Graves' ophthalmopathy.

The CDR3 bases are TGTGCCAGCAGCACGGGGCCCTGGGGTGGCTACACCTTC. This codes for CASSTGPWGGYTF. The chain employs TRBV9 and TRBJ1-2; D may be TRBD1 (5 bases). The germline gives CDR1 SGDLS, CDR2 YYNGEE. The CDR3 extends over 13 amino acids. V lost 4 bases and J lost 7, with 14 bases in between.

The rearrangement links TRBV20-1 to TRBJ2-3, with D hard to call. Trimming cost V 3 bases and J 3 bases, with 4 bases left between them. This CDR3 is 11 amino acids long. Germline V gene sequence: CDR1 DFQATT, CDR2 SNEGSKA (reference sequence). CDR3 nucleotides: TGCAGTGCTAGCCCAACAGATACGCAGTATTTT. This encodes CSASPTDTQYF.

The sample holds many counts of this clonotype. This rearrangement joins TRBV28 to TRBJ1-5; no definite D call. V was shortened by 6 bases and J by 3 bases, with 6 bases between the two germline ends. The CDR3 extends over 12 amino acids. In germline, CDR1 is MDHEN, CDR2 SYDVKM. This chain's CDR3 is CASSLNNQPQHF. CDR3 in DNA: TGTGCCAGCAGCTTGAACAATCAGCCCCAGCATTTT.

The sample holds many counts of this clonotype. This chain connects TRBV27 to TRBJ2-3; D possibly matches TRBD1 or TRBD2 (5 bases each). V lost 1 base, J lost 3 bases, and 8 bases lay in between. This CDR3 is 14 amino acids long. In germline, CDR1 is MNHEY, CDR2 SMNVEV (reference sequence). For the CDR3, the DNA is TGTGCCAGCAGTTTATTTGGGGGAACAGATACGCAGTATTTT. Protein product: CASSLFGGTDTQYF.

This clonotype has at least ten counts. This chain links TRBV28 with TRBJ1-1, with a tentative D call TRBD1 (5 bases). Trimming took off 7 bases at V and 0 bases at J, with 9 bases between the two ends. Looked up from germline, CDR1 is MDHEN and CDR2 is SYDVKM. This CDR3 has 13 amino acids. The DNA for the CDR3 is TGTGCCAGCACAGGGATAATGAACACTGAAGCTTTCTTT. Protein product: CASTGIMNTEAFF.

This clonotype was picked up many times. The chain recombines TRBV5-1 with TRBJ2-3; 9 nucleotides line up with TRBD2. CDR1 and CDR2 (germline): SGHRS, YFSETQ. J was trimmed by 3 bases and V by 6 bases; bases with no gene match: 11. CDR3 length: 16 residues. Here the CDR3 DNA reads TGCGCCAGCAAGATTAGCGGGGGCCTTACGACAGATACGCAGTATTTT. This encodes CASKISGGLTTDTQYF.

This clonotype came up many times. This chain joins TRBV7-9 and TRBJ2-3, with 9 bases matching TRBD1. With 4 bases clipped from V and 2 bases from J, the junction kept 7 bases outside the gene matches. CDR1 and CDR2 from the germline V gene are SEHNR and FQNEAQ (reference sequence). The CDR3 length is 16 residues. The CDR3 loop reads CASSSKGTGLTDTQYF. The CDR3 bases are TGTGCCAGCAGCTCAAAGGGGACAGGGCTCACAGATACGCAGTATTTT.

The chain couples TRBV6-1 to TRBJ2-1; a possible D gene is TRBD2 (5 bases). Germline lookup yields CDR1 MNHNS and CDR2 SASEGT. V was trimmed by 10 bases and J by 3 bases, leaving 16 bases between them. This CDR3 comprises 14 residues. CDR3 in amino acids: CAISYGDIYNEQFF. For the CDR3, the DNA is TGTGCCATTAGTTACGGGGATATCTACAATGAGCAGTTCTTC.

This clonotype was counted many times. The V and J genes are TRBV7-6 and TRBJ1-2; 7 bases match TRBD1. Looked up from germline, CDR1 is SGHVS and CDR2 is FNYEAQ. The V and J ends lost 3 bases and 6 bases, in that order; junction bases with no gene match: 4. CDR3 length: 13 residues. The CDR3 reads CASSLGQNNGYTF. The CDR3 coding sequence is TGTGCCAGCAGCTTGGGACAGAATAATGGCTACACCTTC. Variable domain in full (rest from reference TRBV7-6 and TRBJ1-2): GAGVSQSPRYKVTKRGQDVALRCDPISGHVSLYWYRQALGQGPEFLTYFNYEAQQDKSGLPNDRFSAERPEGSISTLTIQRTEQRDSAMYRCASSLGQNNGYTFGSGTRLTVV.

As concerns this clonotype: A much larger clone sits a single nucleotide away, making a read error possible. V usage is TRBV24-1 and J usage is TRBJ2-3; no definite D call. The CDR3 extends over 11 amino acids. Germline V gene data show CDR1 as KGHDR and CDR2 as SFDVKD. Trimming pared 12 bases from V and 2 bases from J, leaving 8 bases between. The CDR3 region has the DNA TGTGCCGCCGGTTACACAGATACGCAGTATTTT. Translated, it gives CAAGYTDTQYF.

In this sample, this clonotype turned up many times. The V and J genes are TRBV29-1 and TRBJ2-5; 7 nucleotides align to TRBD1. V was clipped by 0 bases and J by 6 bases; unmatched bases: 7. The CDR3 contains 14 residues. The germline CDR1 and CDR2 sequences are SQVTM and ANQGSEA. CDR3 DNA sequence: TGCAGCGTTGAAGATCCAGACAGGGTAAAGACCCAGTACTTC. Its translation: CSVEDPDRVKTQYF.